These 8 T cell receptor beta chains originate from one sample sequenced in a study of blood T cell repertoires in COVID-19. Data came from immunoSEQ multiplex PCR; TCRdb stores just in-frame clones and leaves some out. The sample has some 140,000 clones, roughly four fifths seen once; the top ten hold more than 10%. Sequencing was carried out using peripheral blood. These receptor sequences come from a human donor in a cohort sampled during active COVID-19.

CDR3 sequence (DNA): TGTGCCAGCACTGCGGGCGCAGGGGGCGCGAGGTTCTACGAGCAGTACTTC. As protein: CASTAGAGGARFYEQYF. This sequence joins TRBV28 and TRBJ2-7; 8 nucleotides agree with TRBD1. The length of the CDR3 is 17 residues. Germline V lookup: CDR1 MDHEN, CDR2 SYDVKM. V trimming: 7 bases; J trimming: 3 bases; junction bases outside the gene matches: 17.

The V and J genes are TRBV4-2 and TRBJ1-3; D is undetermined. The V gene lost 0 bases and the J gene lost 3 bases, with 9 bases spanning the gap. Looked up from germline, CDR1 is LGHNA and CDR2 is YNFKEQ. This CDR3 is built from 15 residues. Written as DNA, the CDR3 is TGTGCCAGCAGCCAAGATTTAGAGGTTGGAAACACCATATATTTT. It encodes CASSQDLEVGNTIYF.

The rearrangement links TRBV28 to TRBJ1-4, with a possible D match to TRBD1 (6 bases). This CDR3 has 14 residues. Trimming took 4 bases from V and 7 from J, leaving 13 bases between them. The germline gives CDR1 MDHEN, CDR2 SYDVKM. CDR3 DNA sequence: TGTGCCAGCAGTTACCCCCTAGGGGGTGAAAAACTGTTTTTT. As protein: CASSYPLGGEKLFF.

In nucleotides, the CDR3 is TGTGCCACCACTGCGCAGCGGGGGGGCACGGAGACCCAGTACTTC. Amino acids: CATTAQRGGTETQYF. The chain has TRBV15 and TRBJ2-5; 10 nucleotides line up with TRBD2. The CDR3 runs 15 residues. Germline V lookup: CDR1 LNHNV, CDR2 YYDKDF (reference sequence). The V segment lost 7 bases and the J segment 5 bases; nucleotides outside the gene matches: 10. The variable domain in full, completed from reference TRBV15 and TRBJ2-5, reads DAMVIQNPRYQVTQFGKPVTLSCSQTLNHNVMYWYQQKSSQAPKLLFHYYDKDFNNEADTPDNFQSRRPNTSFCFLDIRSPGLGDTAMYLCATTAQRGGTETQYFGPGTRLLVL.

In this sample, this clone turned up a few times. The chain uses TRBV6-6 and TRBJ1-6; 7 positions agree with TRBD1. This CDR3 is built from 14 residues. V was pared by 5 bases and J by 7 bases, with 5 bases of the junction left unmatched. The germline gives CDR1 MNHNY, CDR2 SVGAGI (reference sequence). CDR3 in amino acids: CASSQQGGNSPLHF. CDR3 bases: TGTGCCAGCAGTCAGCAAGGGGGCAATTCACCCCTCCACTTT.

V is TRBV10-3 and J is TRBJ2-7; TRBD1 aligns across 9 bases. Trimming cost V 6 bases and J 7 bases; bases outside gene matches: 10. The CDR3 contains 14 residues. CDR1 and CDR2 from the germline V gene are ENHRY and SYGVKD. For the CDR3, the DNA is TGTGCCATCAGGTCTCTACAGGGGGCTAGTGAGCAGTACTTC. Translating gives CAIRSLQGASEQYF.

The DNA of the CDR3 is TGTGCCAGCAGAACGTCACAGGGGATCTCCTACAATGAGCAGTTCTTC. Encoded protein: CASRTSQGISYNEQFF. The chain has TRBV3-1 (or the pseudogene TRBV3-2) and TRBJ2-1; 7 bases map to TRBD1. This CDR3 is 16 amino acids long. Germline V gene data show CDR1 as LGHDT and CDR2 as YNNKEL (reference sequence). Germline trimming cut 6 bases from V and 0 bases from J; bases unmatched to any gene: 8.

This rearrangement joins TRBV5-1 to TRBJ1-2, with D maybe TRBD1 (6 bases). This CDR3 region has 14 residues. Germline lookup yields CDR1 SGHRS and CDR2 YFSETQ. The V gene lost 5 bases and the J gene lost 2 bases, with 13 bases spanning the gap. This chain's CDR3 is CASRETGLNYGYTF. The CDR3 bases are TGCGCCAGCAGGGAAACAGGGTTAAACTATGGCTACACCTTC. Drawing the rest from reference TRBV5-1 and TRBJ1-2, the complete variable domain is KAGVTQTPRYLIKTRGQQVTLSCSPISGHRSVSWYQQTPGQGLQFLFEYFSETQRNKGNFPGRFSGRQFSNSRSEMNVSTLELGDSALYLCASRETGLNYGYTFGSGTRLTVV.